Sequencing of this TCR beta chain was carried out in a study of T cell responses to AZD1222 COVID-19 vaccine. The study's findings and limits: CD4 TCRs associated with vaccination spanned spike, dominating at 160-218 and 743-854.

This table comes from immunoSEQ multiplex PCR, and its TCRdb copy is limited to in-frame clones, with some not included. The table has roughly 150,000 clones, roughly 92% seen once. Germline V gene sequence: CDR1 LNHDA, CDR2 SQIVND (reference sequence). The CDR3 is made up of 15 amino acids. V was cut by 7 bases and J by 5 bases, with 20 bases left in between. About this clone itself: The antigen is undetermined.

Sequencing was performed on peripheral blood, taken 28 days after the second AZD1222 dose. V gene TRBV19 combines with J gene TRBJ1-1, with D possibly being TRBD1 (6 bases). This sequence originates from an adult who received the AZD1222 COVID-19 vaccine. The CDR3: CASISWGGTSTEAFF. For the CDR3, the DNA is TGTGCCAGTATCTCCTGGGGGGGCACATCAACTGAAGCTTTCTTT. Based on the CDR3 plus reference TRBV19 and TRBJ1-1, the full variable domain is DGGITQSPKYLFRKEGQNVTLSCEQNLNHDAMYWYRQDPGQGLRLIYYSQIVNDFQKGDIAEGYSVSREKKESFPLTVTSAQKNPTAFYLCASISWGGTSTEAFFGQGTRLTVV.